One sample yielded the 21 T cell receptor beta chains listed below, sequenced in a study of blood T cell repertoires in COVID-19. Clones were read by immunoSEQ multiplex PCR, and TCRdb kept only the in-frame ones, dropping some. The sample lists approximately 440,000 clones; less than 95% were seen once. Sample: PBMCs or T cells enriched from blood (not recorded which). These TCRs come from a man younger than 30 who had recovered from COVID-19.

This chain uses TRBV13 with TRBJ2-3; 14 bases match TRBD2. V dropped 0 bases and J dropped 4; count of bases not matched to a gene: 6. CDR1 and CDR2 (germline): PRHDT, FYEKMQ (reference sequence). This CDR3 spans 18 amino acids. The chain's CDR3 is CASSLGSVTSGGADTQYF. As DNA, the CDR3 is TGTGCCAGCAGCTTAGGGTCCGTGACTAGCGGGGGGGCAGATACGCAGTATTTT.

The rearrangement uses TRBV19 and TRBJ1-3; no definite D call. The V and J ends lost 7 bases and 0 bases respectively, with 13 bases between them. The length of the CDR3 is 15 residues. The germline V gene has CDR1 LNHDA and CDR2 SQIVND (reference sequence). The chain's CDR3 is CASMAGANSGNTIYF. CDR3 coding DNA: TGTGCCAGTATGGCAGGCGCAAACTCTGGAAACACCATATATTTT.

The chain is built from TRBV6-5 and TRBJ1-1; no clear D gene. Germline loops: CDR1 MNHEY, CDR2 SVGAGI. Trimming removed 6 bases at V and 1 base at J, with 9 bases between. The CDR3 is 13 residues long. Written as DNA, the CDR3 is TGTGCCAGCAGGCCCACACAGAACACTGAAGCTTTCTTT. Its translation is CASRPTQNTEAFF.

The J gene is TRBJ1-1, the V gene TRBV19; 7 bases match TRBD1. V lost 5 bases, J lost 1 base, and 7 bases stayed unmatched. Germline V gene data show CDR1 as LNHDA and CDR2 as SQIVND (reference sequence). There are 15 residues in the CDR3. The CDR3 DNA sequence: TGTGCCAGTAGTCCCGAGGGACAGAGGAACACTGAAGCTTTCTTT. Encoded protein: CASSPEGQRNTEAFF.

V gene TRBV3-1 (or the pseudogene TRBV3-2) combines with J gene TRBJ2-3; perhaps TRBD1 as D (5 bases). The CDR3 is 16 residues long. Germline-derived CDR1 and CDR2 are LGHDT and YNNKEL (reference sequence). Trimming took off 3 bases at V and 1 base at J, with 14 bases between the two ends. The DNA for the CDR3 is TGTGCCAGCAGCCAGGGGCTCGCGAGTGGCACAGATACGCAGTATTTT. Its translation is CASSQGLASGTDTQYF.

The CDR3, as DNA: TGTGCCAGCAGTTATGGGAGTAATCAGCCCCAGCATTTT. This gives the protein CASSYGSNQPQHF. The V call is TRBV12-3 or TRBV12-4, the J call TRBJ1-5; D is unclear. The CDR3 loop spans 13 amino acids. Trimming stripped 4 bases from V and 4 bases from J, with 8 bases between.

This CDR3 reads CASNSGPGGGYTF. The CDR3 DNA is TGTGCCAGCAATTCGGGGCCCGGGGGTGGCTACACCTTC. The chain has TRBV7-2 and TRBJ1-2, with D possibly matching TRBD1 (5 bases). V was clipped by 7 bases and J by 7 bases, with 16 bases between them. This CDR3 comprises 13 residues. Per the germline V gene, CDR1 is SGHTA and CDR2 is FQGNSA.

CDR3 region: CASSAGQGATGELFF. CDR3 nucleotides: TGTGCCAGCAGTGCCGGACAGGGGGCGACCGGGGAGCTGTTTTTT. The chain links TRBV27 to TRBJ2-2; 11 nucleotides line up with TRBD1. Germline V gene data show CDR1 as MNHEY and CDR2 as SMNVEV (reference sequence). The CDR3 extends over 15 amino acids. With V trimmed by 5 bases and J by 5 bases, 4 bases remained unmatched.

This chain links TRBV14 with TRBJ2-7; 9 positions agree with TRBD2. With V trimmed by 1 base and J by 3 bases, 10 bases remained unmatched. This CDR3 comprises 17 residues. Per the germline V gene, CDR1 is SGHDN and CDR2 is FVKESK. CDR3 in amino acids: CASSQGGKTSGLYEQYF. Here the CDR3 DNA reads TGTGCCAGCAGCCAAGGGGGCAAGACTAGCGGTCTCTACGAGCAGTACTTC.

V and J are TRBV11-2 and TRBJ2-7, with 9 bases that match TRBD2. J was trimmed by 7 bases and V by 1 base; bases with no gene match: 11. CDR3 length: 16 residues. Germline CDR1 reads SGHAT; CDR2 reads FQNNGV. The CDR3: CASSLASLAGPSEQYF. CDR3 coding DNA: TGTGCCAGCAGCTTAGCTTCGCTAGCGGGGCCCTCTGAGCAGTACTTC.

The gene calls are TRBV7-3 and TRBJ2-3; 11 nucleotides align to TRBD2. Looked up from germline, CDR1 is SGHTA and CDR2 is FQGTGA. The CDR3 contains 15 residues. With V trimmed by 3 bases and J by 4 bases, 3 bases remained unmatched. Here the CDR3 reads CASSFVAGGADTQYF. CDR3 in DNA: TGTGCCAGCAGCTTTGTAGCGGGAGGGGCAGATACGCAGTATTTT.

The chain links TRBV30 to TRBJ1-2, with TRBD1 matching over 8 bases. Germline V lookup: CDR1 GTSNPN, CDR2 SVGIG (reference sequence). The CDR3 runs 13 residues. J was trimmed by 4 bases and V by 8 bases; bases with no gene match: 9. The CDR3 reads CAPDRGNRYGYTF. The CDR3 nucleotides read TGTGCCCCTGACAGGGGAAATCGCTATGGCTACACCTTC.

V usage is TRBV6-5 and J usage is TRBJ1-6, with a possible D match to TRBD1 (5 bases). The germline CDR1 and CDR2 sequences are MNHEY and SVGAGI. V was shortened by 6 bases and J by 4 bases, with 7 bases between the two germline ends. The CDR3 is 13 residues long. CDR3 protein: CASRTEYNSPLHF. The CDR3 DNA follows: TGTGCCAGCAGGACAGAATATAATTCACCCCTCCACTTT.

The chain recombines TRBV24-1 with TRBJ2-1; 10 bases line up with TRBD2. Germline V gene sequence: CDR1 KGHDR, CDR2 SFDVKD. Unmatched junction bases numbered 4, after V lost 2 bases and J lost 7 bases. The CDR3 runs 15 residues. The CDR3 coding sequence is TGTGCCACCAGTGATTGGTCTAGCGGGGGAAATGAGCAGTTCTTC. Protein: CATSDWSSGGNEQFF.

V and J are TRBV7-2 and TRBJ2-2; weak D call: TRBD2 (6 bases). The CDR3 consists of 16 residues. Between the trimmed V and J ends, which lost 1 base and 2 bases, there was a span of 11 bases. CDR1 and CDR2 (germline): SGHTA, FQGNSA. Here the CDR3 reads CASSLGDFVNTGELFF. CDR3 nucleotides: TGTGCCAGCAGCTTAGGGGACTTCGTAAACACCGGGGAGCTGTTTTTT.

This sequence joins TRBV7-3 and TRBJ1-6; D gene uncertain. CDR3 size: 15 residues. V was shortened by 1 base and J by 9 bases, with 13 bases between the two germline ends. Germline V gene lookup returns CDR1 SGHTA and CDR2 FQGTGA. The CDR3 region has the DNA TGTGCCAGCAGCTTAATGGTCGCCCCCGGTTCACCCCTCCACTTT. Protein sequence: CASSLMVAPGSPLHF. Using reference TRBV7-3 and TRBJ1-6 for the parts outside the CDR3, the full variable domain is GAGVSQTPSNKVTEKGKYVELRCDPISGHTALYWYRQSLGQGPEFLIYFQGTGAADDSGLPNDRFFAVRPEGSVSTLKIQRTERGDSAVYLCASSLMVAPGSPLHFGNGTRLTVT.

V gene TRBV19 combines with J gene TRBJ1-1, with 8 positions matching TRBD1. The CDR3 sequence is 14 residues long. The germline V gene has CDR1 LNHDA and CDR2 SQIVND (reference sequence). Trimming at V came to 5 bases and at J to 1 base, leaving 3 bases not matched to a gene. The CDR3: CASSVDRGNTEAFF. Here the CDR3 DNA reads TGTGCCAGTAGTGTCGACAGGGGGAACACTGAAGCTTTCTTT.

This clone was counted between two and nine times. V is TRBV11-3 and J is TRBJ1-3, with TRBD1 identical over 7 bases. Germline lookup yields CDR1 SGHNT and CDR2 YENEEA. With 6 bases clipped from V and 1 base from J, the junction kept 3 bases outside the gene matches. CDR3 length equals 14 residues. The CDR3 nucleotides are TGTGCCAGCAGATACAGGGGTTCTGGAAACACCATATATTTT. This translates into CASRYRGSGNTIYF.

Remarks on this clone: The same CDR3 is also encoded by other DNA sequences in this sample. CDR3 residues: CASSPGTGTGELFF. The CDR3, as DNA: TGCGCCAGCAGCCCCGGGACAGGGACCGGGGAGCTGTTTTTT. The chain uses TRBV5-1 and TRBJ2-2; 9 bases are shared with TRBD1. J was trimmed by 5 bases and V by 4 bases; bases with no gene match: 3. The CDR3 sequence is 14 residues long. CDR1 and CDR2 from the germline V gene are SGHRS and YFSETQ.

The DNA for the CDR3 is TGTGCCAGCAGCGTAGAAATAGTCTCTGGAAACACCATATATTTT. As protein: CASSVEIVSGNTIYF. The rearrangement joins TRBV9 to TRBJ1-3; D remains unclear. V lost 0 bases, J lost 0 bases, and 7 bases lay in between. Germline lookup yields CDR1 SGDLS and CDR2 YYNGEE. This CDR3 has 15 amino acids.

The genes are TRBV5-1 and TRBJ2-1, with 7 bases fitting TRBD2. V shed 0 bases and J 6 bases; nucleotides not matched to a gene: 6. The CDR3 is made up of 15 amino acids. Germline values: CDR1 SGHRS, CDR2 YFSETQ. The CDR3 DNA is TGCGCCAGCAGCTTGGAGGGGAGGGGTAGCAATGAGCAGTTCTTC. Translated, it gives CASSLEGRGSNEQFF.